These 20 T cell receptor beta chains were all obtained from the same sample, sequenced in a study of T cell responses to AZD1222 COVID-19 vaccine. Libraries were prepared by immunoSEQ multiplex PCR; TCRdb keeps only in-frame clonotypes and omits some of them. The sample has 140,000 to 150,000 clones, roughly four fifths seen once. The sample here was peripheral blood, taken on day 0 of MenACWY control vaccination. The receptor set was obtained from an adult in good health.

The chain combines TRBV3-1 (or the pseudogene TRBV3-2) with TRBJ2-5; D perhaps matches TRBD1 (6 bases). Germline V CDR1 and CDR2: LGHDT, YNNKEL (reference sequence). V dropped 4 bases and J dropped 5 bases, with 17 bases sitting between them. This CDR3 comprises 15 residues. CDR3 nucleotides: TGTGCCAGCAGCCTTGCGAGGGGGTATAAGGAGACCCAGTACTTC. Protein product: CASSLARGYKETQYF.

This clone showed up just once. The chain has TRBV18 and TRBJ1-1; D uncertain. The CDR3 has 13 residues. The V and J ends lost 3 bases and 1 base respectively, with 6 bases between them. CDR1 and CDR2 (germline): KGHSH, LQKENI. The CDR3 spells CASSPNKNTEAFF. CDR3 DNA sequence: TGTGCCAGCTCACCTAACAAGAACACTGAAGCTTTCTTT.

This chain uses TRBV3-1 (or the pseudogene TRBV3-2) with TRBJ1-4; no clear D gene. V lost 1 base and J lost 4, with 13 bases in between. This CDR3 contains 16 residues. CDR1 is LGHDT and CDR2 is YNNKEL in the germline V gene (reference sequence). In nucleotides, the CDR3 is TGTGCCAGCAGCCAAGGTACACCGCAAATTAATGAAAAACTGTTTTTT. Protein: CASSQGTPQINEKLFF.

The J gene is TRBJ2-4, the V gene TRBV27; no definite D call. Trimming took 2 bases from V and 6 from J, leaving 11 bases between them. CDR3 size: 14 residues. Germline CDR1 is MNHEY and CDR2 is SMNVEV (reference sequence). In DNA, the CDR3 is TGTGCCAGCAGTTTAGGCGGCAGAGTAAACATTCAGTACTTC. Its translation is CASSLGGRVNIQYF.

This clone appeared once. The V call is TRBV24-1, the J call TRBJ1-1, with 8 bases matching TRBD1. CDR3 length equals 12 residues. V lost 4 bases and J lost 13; bases outside the gene matches: 7. Looked up from germline, CDR1 is KGHDR and CDR2 is SFDVKD. This chain's CDR3 is CATSDLTGVVFF. CDR3 in DNA: TGTGCCACCAGTGACCTGACAGGGGTAGTTTTCTTT.

This chain connects TRBV19 to TRBJ1-2; no firm D call. The CDR3 is 16 residues long. The V gene lost 5 bases and the J gene lost 4 bases, with 20 bases spanning the gap. The V gene's germline CDR1 is LNHDA and CDR2 SQIVND (reference sequence). The DNA of the CDR3 is TGTGCCAGTAGTCCTTTTTCCATATCGGTTGGCTATGGCTACACCTTC. Translation: CASSPFSISVGYGYTF. The full variable domain, in which reference TRBV19 and TRBJ1-2 provide the parts outside the CDR3, is DGGITQSPKYLFRKEGQNVTLSCEQNLNHDAMYWYRQDPGQGLRLIYYSQIVNDFQKGDIAEGYSVSREKKESFPLTVTSAQKNPTAFYLCASSPFSISVGYGYTFGSGTRLTVV.

The genes are TRBV29-1 and TRBJ1-4; 8 bases align to TRBD1. Germline CDR1 and CDR2: SQVTM and ANQGSEA. The ends lost 4 bases at V and 8 bases at J; junction bases unmatched: 3. There are 12 residues in the CDR3. CDR3 in amino acids: CSVGQGREKLFF. CDR3 nucleotide sequence: TGCAGCGTTGGACAGGGGCGCGAAAAACTGTTTTTT.

The J gene is TRBJ2-7, the V gene TRBV3-1 (or the pseudogene TRBV3-2); D might be TRBD1 or TRBD2, each matching 5 bases. The CDR3 spans 13 residues. The germline V gene encodes CDR1 LGHDT and CDR2 YNNKEL (reference sequence). Between the trimmed V and J ends, which lost 2 bases and 6 bases, there was a span of 11 bases. The CDR3 DNA reads TGTGCCAGCAGCCAAAGTTTGAGGGGCGAGCAGTACTTC. Protein sequence: CASSQSLRGEQYF.

This chain links TRBV24-1 with TRBJ2-5; D gene unclear. CDR3 size: 14 residues. Looked up from germline, CDR1 is KGHDR and CDR2 is SFDVKD. V gave up 0 bases and J gave up 0 bases, with 4 bases separating them. The CDR3: CATSDLQNQETQYF. CDR3 nucleotide sequence: TGTGCCACCAGTGATTTGCAAAACCAAGAGACCCAGTACTTC.

The CDR3 DNA reads as TGTGCCTGGAGTGGAGGGGCTGGAAACACCATATATTTT. Translation: CAWSGGAGNTIYF. The J gene is TRBJ1-3, the V gene TRBV30; a possible D gene is TRBD1 (5 bases). The CDR3 sequence is 13 residues long. Trimming removed 1 base from V and 2 bases from J, with 6 bases in between. Per the germline V gene, CDR1 is GTSNPN and CDR2 is SVGIG (reference sequence).

This rearrangement joins TRBV10-3 to TRBJ1-2; no clear D gene. Trimming left V 2 bases short and J 4 bases short, with 11 bases between. Germline CDR1 is ENHRY and CDR2 is SYGVKD. The CDR3 is 14 residues long. The CDR3 is CAISETAAPYGYTF. The CDR3 DNA sequence: TGTGCCATCAGTGAGACAGCCGCTCCCTATGGCTACACCTTC.

The table lists this clone with a count of one. The chain links TRBV5-1 to TRBJ1-4; no definite D call. V was shortened by 0 bases and J by 8 bases, with 11 bases between the two germline ends. The CDR3 runs to 14 residues. Per germline, CDR1 SGHRS and CDR2 YFSETQ. The CDR3 reads CASSLVGSSEKLFF. The CDR3 DNA sequence: TGCGCCAGCAGCTTGGTGGGGAGTTCGGAAAAACTGTTTTTT.

This chain uses TRBV5-1 with TRBJ1-1; no clear D gene. V lost 0 bases and J 1 base, leaving 7 bases between the germline ends. This CDR3 contains 14 residues. Germline values: CDR1 SGHRS, CDR2 YFSETQ. CDR3: CASSLGSRNTEAFF. As DNA, the CDR3 is TGCGCCAGCAGCTTGGGTTCACGGAACACTGAAGCTTTCTTT.

This rearrangement joins TRBV5-1 to TRBJ2-1; 8 bases map to TRBD2. V gave up 1 base and J gave up 4 bases; unmatched junction bases: 4. Germline values: CDR1 SGHRS, CDR2 YFSETQ. The CDR3 sequence is 15 residues long. The CDR3 is CASSLNSGSYNEQFF. The CDR3 region has the DNA TGCGCCAGCAGCTTGAACAGCGGGAGTTACAATGAGCAGTTCTTC.

The J gene is TRBJ2-3, the V gene TRBV7-3; 7 positions agree with TRBD1. CDR3 size: 13 residues. Trimming at V came to 0 bases and at J to 11 bases, leaving 5 bases not matched to a gene. The V gene's germline CDR1 is SGHTA and CDR2 FQGTGA. CDR3 nucleotide sequence: TGTGCCAGCAGCTTAACCCACCAGGGGGTGCAGTATTTT. This sequence encodes CASSLTHQGVQYF.

This chain links TRBV6-5 with TRBJ2-7, with D perhaps TRBD1 or TRBD2 (6 bases each). The CDR3 runs 16 residues. Germline V gives CDR1 MNHEY, CDR2 SVGAGI. Trimming shortened V by 0 bases and J by 5 bases, and 17 bases separated the two germline ends. In DNA form, the CDR3 reads TGTGCCAGCAGTTACTCGAGGGGGGCTCTTTCCAACGAGCAGTACTTC. This encodes CASSYSRGALSNEQYF.

This chain links TRBV10-2 with TRBJ2-7; D gene ambiguous. The CDR3 length is 12 residues. The V gene lost 6 bases and the J gene lost 3 bases, with 9 bases spanning the gap. CDR1 is WSHSY, CDR2 SAAADI, per germline. This CDR3 reads CASRGRNYEQYV. The CDR3 DNA reads as TGCGCCAGCAGGGGCAGAAACTACGAGCAGTACGTC.

The chain links TRBV12-2 to TRBJ1-5; the D call of TRBD1 is as the table states it, not checked on the DNA. TRBV12-2 is a recognized pseudogene. This CDR3 is 18 amino acids long. The CDR3 DNA follows: TGTGCAAGTCGCTTAGCGGGTTACAGGGGTATGAGCAATCAGCCCCAGCATTTT. Protein sequence: CASRLAGYRGMSNQPQHF.

The V gene is TRBV19, the J gene TRBJ1-2, with D maybe TRBD1 (5 bases). The germline CDR1 and CDR2 sequences are LNHDA and SQIVND (reference sequence). This CDR3 spans 13 amino acids. V lost 0 bases, J lost 7 bases, and 9 bases lay in between. The CDR3 protein is CASSIDRGRGYTF. Written as DNA, the CDR3 is TGTGCCAGTAGTATAGATCGGGGACGTGGCTACACCTTC.

This clone has just one count. This rearrangement joins TRBV10-3 to TRBJ2-1, with TRBD1 matching 7 bases. CDR1 ENHRY and CDR2 SYGVKD come from the germline V gene. V was pared by 6 bases and J by 4 bases, with 9 bases of the junction left unmatched. This CDR3 comprises 15 residues. CDR3 sequence reads: CAISESPGQYNEQFF. DNA for the CDR3: TGTGCCATCAGCGAAAGCCCGGGACAGTACAATGAGCAGTTCTTC.